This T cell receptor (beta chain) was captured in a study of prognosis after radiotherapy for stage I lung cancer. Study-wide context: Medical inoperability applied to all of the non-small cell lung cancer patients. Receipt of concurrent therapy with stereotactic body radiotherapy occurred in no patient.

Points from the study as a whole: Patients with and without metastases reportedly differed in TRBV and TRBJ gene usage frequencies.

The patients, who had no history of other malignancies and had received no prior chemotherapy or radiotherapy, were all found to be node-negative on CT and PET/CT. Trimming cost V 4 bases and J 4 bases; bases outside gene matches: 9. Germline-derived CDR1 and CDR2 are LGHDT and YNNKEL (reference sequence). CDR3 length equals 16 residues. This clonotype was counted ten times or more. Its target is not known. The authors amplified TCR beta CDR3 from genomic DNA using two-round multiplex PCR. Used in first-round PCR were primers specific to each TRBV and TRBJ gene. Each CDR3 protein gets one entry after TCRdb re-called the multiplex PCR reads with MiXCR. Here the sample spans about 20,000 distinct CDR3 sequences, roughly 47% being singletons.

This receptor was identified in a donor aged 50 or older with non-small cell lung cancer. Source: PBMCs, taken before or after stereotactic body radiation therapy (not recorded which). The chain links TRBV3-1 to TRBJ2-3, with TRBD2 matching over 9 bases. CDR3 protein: CASSPEGLAFADTQYF. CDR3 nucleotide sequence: TGTGCCAGCAGCCCCGAAGGACTAGCGTTCGCAGATACGCAGTATTTT.